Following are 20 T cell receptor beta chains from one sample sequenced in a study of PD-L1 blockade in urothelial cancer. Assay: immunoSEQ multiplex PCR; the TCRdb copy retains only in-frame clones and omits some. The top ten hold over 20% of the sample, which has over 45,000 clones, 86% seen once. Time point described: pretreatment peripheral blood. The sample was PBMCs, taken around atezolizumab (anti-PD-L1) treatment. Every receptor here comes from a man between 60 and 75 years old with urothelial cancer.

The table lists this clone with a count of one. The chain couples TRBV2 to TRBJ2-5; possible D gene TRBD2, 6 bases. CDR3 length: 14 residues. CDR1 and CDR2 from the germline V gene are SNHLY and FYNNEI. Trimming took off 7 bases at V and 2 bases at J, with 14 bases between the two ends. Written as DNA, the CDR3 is TGTGCCAGCATACGGGACTGGAATCAAGAGACCCAGTACTTC. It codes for CASIRDWNQETQYF.

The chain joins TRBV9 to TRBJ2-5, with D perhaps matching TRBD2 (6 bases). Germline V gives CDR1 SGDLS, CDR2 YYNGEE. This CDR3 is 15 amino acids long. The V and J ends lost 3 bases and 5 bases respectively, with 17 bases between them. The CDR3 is CASSARGTPLETQYF. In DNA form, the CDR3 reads TGTGCCAGCAGCGCCCGCGGGACTCCGTTGGAGACCCAGTACTTC.

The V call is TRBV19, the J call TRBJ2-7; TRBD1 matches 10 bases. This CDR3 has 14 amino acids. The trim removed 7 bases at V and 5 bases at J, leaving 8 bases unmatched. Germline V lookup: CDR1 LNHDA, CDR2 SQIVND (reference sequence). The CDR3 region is CASKLTGGLNEQYF. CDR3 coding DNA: TGTGCCAGTAAACTGACAGGGGGCTTAAACGAGCAGTACTTC.

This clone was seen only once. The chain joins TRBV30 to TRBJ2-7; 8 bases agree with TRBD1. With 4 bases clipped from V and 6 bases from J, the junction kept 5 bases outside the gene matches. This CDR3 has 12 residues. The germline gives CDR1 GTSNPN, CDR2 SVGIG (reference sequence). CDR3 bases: TGTGCCTGGACCCTACAGGGGGGCGAGCAGTACTTC. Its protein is CAWTLQGGEQYF.

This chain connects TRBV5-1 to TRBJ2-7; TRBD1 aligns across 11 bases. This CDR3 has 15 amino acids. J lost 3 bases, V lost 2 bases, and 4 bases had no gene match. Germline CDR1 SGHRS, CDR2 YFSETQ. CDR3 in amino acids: CASSLGQGADYEQYF. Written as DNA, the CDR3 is TGCGCCAGCAGCTTAGGACAGGGGGCTGACTACGAGCAGTACTTC.

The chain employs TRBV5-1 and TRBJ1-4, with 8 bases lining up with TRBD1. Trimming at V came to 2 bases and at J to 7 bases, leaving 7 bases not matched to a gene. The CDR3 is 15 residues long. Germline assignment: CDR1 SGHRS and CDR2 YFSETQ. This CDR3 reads CASSLQGGGGEKLFF. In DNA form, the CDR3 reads TGCGCCAGCAGCTTACAGGGGGGCGGTGGTGAAAAACTGTTTTTT.

The CDR3 loop reads CSVSTSGTIGEQFF. The CDR3 DNA reads TGCAGCGTCTCCACTAGCGGGACTATCGGGGAGCAGTTCTTC. The chain combines TRBV29-1 with TRBJ2-1; 10 bases agree with TRBD2. The ends lost 6 bases at V and 10 bases at J; junction bases unmatched: 12. Germline V gene lookup returns CDR1 SQVTM and CDR2 ANQGSEA. The length of the CDR3 is 14 residues.

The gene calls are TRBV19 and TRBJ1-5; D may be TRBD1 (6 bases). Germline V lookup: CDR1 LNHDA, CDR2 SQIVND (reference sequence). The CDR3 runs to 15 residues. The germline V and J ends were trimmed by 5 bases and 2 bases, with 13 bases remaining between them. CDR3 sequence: CASSPQGRGNQPQHF. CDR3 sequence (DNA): TGTGCCAGTAGTCCCCAGGGGAGAGGCAATCAGCCCCAGCATTTT.

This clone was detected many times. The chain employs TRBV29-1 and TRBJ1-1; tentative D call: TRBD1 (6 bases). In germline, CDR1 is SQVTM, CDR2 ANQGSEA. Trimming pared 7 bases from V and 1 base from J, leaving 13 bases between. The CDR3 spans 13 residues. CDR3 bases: TGCAGCGCCCGTCGGACAGAGAACACTGAAGCTTTCTTT. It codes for CSARRTENTEAFF.

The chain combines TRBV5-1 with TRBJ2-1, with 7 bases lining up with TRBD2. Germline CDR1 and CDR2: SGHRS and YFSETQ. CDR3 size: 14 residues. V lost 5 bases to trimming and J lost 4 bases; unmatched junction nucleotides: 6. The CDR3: CASSFSGPYNEQFF. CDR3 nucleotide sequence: TGCGCCAGCAGTTTTAGCGGGCCATACAATGAGCAGTTCTTC.

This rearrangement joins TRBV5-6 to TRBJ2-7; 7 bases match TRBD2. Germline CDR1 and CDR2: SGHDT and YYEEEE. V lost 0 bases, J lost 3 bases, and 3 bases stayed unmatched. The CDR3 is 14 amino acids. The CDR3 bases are TGTGCCAGCAGCTTGGGAGGGAGGGACTACGAGCAGTACTTC. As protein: CASSLGGRDYEQYF.

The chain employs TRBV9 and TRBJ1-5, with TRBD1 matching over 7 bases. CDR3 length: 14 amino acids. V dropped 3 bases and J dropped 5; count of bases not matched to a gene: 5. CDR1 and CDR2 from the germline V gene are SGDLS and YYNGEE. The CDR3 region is CASSEGAGYQPQHF. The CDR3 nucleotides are TGTGCCAGCAGCGAGGGGGCAGGATATCAGCCCCAGCATTTT.

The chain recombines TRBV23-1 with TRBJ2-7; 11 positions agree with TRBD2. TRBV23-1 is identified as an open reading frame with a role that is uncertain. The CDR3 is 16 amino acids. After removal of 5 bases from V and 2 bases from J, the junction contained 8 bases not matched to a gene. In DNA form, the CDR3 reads TGCGCCAGCAGTACCAATCCGGGACTAGCGGCCTACGAGCAGTACTTC. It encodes CASSTNPGLAAYEQYF.

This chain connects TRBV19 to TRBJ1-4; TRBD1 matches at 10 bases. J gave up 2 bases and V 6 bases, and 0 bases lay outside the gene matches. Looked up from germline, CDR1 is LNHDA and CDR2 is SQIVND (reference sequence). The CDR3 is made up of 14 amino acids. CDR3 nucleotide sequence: TGTGCCAGTAGGGGACAGGGGACTAATGAAAAACTGTTTTTT. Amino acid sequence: CASRGQGTNEKLFF.

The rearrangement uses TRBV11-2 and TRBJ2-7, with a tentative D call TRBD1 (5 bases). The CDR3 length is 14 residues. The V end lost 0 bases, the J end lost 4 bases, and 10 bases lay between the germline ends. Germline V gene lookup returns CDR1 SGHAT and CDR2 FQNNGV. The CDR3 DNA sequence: TGTGCCAGCAGCTTAGACAGGGTGGCGTACGAGCAGTACTTC. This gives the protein CASSLDRVAYEQYF.

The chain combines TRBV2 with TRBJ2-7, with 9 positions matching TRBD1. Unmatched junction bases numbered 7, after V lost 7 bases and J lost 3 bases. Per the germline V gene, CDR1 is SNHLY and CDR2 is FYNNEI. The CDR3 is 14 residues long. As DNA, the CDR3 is TGTGCCAGCACATTGGACAGGGGTAACTACGAGCAGTACTTC. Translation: CASTLDRGNYEQYF.

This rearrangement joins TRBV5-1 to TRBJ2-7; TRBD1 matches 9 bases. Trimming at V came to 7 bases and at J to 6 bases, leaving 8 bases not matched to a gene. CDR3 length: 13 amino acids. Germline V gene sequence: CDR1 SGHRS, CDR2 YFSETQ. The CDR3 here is CASGMTGGAEQYF. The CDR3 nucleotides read TGCGCCAGCGGTATGACAGGGGGGGCCGAGCAGTACTTC. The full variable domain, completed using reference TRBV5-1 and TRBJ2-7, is KAGVTQTPRYLIKTRGQQVTLSCSPISGHRSVSWYQQTPGQGLQFLFEYFSETQRNKGNFPGRFSGRQFSNSRSEMNVSTLELGDSALYLCASGMTGGAEQYFGPGTRLTVT.

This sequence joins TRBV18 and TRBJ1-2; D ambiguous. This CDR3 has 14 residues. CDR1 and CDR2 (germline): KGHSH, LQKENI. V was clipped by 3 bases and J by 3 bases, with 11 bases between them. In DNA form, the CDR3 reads TGTGCCAGCTCACCTCGGACGGGAGACTATGGCTACACCTTC. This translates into CASSPRTGDYGYTF.

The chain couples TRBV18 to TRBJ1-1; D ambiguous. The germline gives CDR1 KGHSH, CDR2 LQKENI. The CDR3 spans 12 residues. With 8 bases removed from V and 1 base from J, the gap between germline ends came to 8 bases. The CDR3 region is CASVSSNTEAFF. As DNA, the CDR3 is TGTGCCAGCGTTTCTTCGAACACTGAAGCTTTCTTT.

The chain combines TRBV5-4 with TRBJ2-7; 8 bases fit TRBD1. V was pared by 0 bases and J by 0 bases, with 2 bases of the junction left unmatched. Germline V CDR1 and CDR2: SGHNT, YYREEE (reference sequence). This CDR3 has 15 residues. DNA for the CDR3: TGTGCCAGCAGCTTGGACAGGGGGAGCTCCTACGAGCAGTACTTC. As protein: CASSLDRGSSYEQYF.